Following are 3 T cell receptor beta chains from one sample sequenced in a study of T cells in Graves' hyperthyroidism and ophthalmopathy. TCR beta CDR3 regions were amplified from RNA. When the TCR CDR3 underwent first-round RT-PCR, the HTBI primer set was used. TCRdb recomputed calls from the multiplex PCR reads with MiXCR, one row per CDR3 protein. The sample records roughly 530,000 distinct CDR3 sequences, about 15% being singletons. Sequencing was done on a sample of blood. These receptors were collected from a woman between 18 and 29 years old with Graves' ophthalmopathy.

A remark on this clonotype: Being one base from a much bigger clone, this may be a read error. CDR3 in amino acids: CARSLVDRAGYTF. In nucleotides, the CDR3 is TGTGCCCGCAGCTTGGTGGACAGGGCTGGCTACACCTTC. The chain combines TRBV7-2 with TRBJ1-2, with TRBD1 identical over 8 bases. CDR1 and CDR2 (germline): SGHTA, FQGNSA. The CDR3 covers 13 residues.

This clonotype was seen ten or more times. The gene calls are TRBV12-3 or TRBV12-4 and TRBJ1-2; no firm D call. There are 15 residues in the CDR3. The germline V and J ends were trimmed by 4 bases and 3 bases, with 15 bases remaining between them. CDR3 residues: CASSWEGRPHYGYTF. CDR3 in DNA: TGTGCCAGCAGTTGGGAAGGCCGGCCGCACTATGGCTACACCTTC.

The V and J genes are TRBV20-1 and TRBJ1-5; TRBD1 agrees at 12 bases. Germline V CDR1 and CDR2: DFQATT, SNEGSKA (reference sequence). This CDR3 contains 16 residues. V lost 2 bases and J lost 6; bases outside the gene matches: 8. The CDR3 DNA is TGCAGTGCTAGAAGGGACAGGGGGCTGGAGGGTCAGCCCCAGCATTTT. Translating it yields CSARRDRGLEGQPQHF.